The 14 T cell receptor beta chains listed next were all sequenced from one sample in a study of T-cell memory formation after mild COVID-19. TCRdb processed the 5' RACE reads anew with MiXCR; each CDR3 protein has one entry. The table records some 490,000 distinct CDR3 sequences, approximately 18% of them present only once. Sequenced input: PBMCs or a T cell subset sorted from them (not recorded which). The receptors were sampled from an adult woman who had mild COVID-19 (a few samples of this study predate the infection). Cell type and time point are not known.

The genes are TRBV12-3 or TRBV12-4 and TRBJ1-5, with 8 bases matching TRBD1. The CDR3 is made up of 18 amino acids. Trimming at V came to 3 bases and at J to 1 base, leaving 11 bases not matched to a gene. CDR3 coding DNA: TGTGCCAGCAGTTTGCCCAAAGGACAGGGAGGAAGCAATCAGCCCCAGCATTTT. This gives the protein CASSLPKGQGGSNQPQHF.

This clonotype appeared a few times. This chain joins TRBV20-1 and TRBJ2-3; 15 bases map to TRBD2. This CDR3 contains 16 residues. The germline gives CDR1 DFQATT, CDR2 SNEGSKA (reference sequence). V was clipped by 2 bases and J by 3 bases; unmatched bases: 3. CDR3 sequence (DNA): TGCAGTGCTAGAAAGGGACTAGCGGGAGGAACAGATACGCAGTATTTT. Translation gives CSARKGLAGGTDTQYF.

This clonotype has a handful of counts. The V and J genes are TRBV9 and TRBJ2-3; TRBD2 agrees at 9 bases. The CDR3 runs 15 residues. V was clipped by 7 bases and J by 4 bases; unmatched bases: 10. The germline gives CDR1 SGDLS, CDR2 YYNGEE. The CDR3 region has the DNA TGTGCCAGCTCTGGTAGCGGGAGTCGTGCAGATACGCAGTATTTT. Translation gives CASSGSGSRADTQYF.

The chain uses TRBV15 and TRBJ2-1; 9 nucleotides match TRBD2. Losses at the gene ends were 3 bases for V and 8 bases for J; bases not matched to a gene: 5. Germline V gene lookup returns CDR1 LNHNV and CDR2 YYDKDF (reference sequence). This CDR3 spans 14 amino acids. The CDR3 loop reads CATSRGGREDEQFF. The CDR3 DNA is TGTGCCACCAGCAGGGGCGGGAGGGAAGATGAGCAGTTCTTC.

This clonotype has only a few counts. The J gene is TRBJ2-5, the V gene TRBV2; possibly TRBD1 or TRBD2 for D (5 bases each). The germline gives CDR1 SNHLY, CDR2 FYNNEI. CDR3 length equals 13 residues. V lost 8 bases and J 5 bases, leaving 15 bases between the germline ends. CDR3 in DNA: TGTGCCAGCGATGCCCGGGACCGGGAGACCCAGTACTTC. It encodes CASDARDRETQYF.

This clonotype was picked up a small number of times. The chain links TRBV7-9 to TRBJ2-5, with D maybe TRBD2 (7 bases). In germline, CDR1 is SEHNR, CDR2 FQNEAQ (reference sequence). V was trimmed by 1 base and J by 1 base, leaving 16 bases between them. This CDR3 has 17 amino acids. The CDR3 DNA reads TGTGCCAGCAGCTTAGGCCCCTTGGGAGGGGGCCAAGAGACCCAGTACTTC. Protein product: CASSLGPLGGGQETQYF.

This clonotype was counted between two and nine times. V and J are TRBV29-1 and TRBJ2-7; tentatively, D is TRBD1 (6 bases). Looked up from germline, CDR1 is SQVTM and CDR2 is ANQGSEA. The CDR3 totals 13 residues. Trimming left V 6 bases short and J 0 bases short, with 12 bases between. This CDR3 reads CSVRTAFSYEQYF. CDR3 DNA: TGCAGCGTAAGGACAGCGTTCTCCTACGAGCAGTACTTC.

The chain has TRBV27 and TRBJ1-4, with D uncertain. The germline V gene encodes CDR1 MNHEY and CDR2 SMNVEV (reference sequence). This CDR3 is 14 amino acids long. V was shortened by 4 bases and J by 3 bases, with 9 bases between the two germline ends. CDR3 in amino acids: CASSWKAANEKLFF. In DNA, the CDR3 is TGTGCCAGCAGTTGGAAAGCGGCTAATGAAAAACTGTTTTTT.

The chain carries TRBV5-1 and TRBJ2-2; 8 nucleotides match TRBD2. Germline V gene data show CDR1 as SGHRS and CDR2 as YFSETQ. The junction had 6 bases not matched to a gene; V was cut back by 5 bases and J by 6 bases. The CDR3 runs 14 residues. The CDR3 is CASRPAGDPGELFF. CDR3 nucleotides: TGCGCCAGCAGACCAGCGGGGGACCCCGGGGAGCTGTTTTTT.

The rearrangement joins TRBV29-1 to TRBJ2-1; 11 nucleotides line up with TRBD1. V gave up 4 bases and J gave up 0 bases; unmatched junction bases: 5. Germline V gives CDR1 SQVTM, CDR2 ANQGSEA. The CDR3 contains 16 residues. CDR3 sequence: CSVGGDRGTSYNEQFF. CDR3 DNA: TGCAGCGTTGGGGGGGACAGGGGGACCTCCTACAATGAGCAGTTCTTC.

The chain joins TRBV9 to TRBJ2-6; the D gene is possibly TRBD1 (6 bases). V lost 0 bases, J lost 13 bases, and 11 bases lay in between. The CDR3 extends over 13 amino acids. Germline V CDR1 and CDR2: SGDLS, YYNGEE. In DNA, the CDR3 is TGTGCCAGCAGCGTAGGAGGGGGTAGTGTCCTGACTTTC. Its translation: CASSVGGGSVLTF.

V is TRBV7-9 and J is TRBJ1-2, with a weak D call TRBD1 (6 bases). The CDR3 has 13 residues. Germline lookup yields CDR1 SEHNR and CDR2 FQNEAQ (reference sequence). Trimming removed 5 bases at V and 7 bases at J, with 14 bases between. The CDR3 sequence: CASSTGTSLGYTF. CDR3 in DNA: TGTGCCAGCAGCACCGGGACATCTCTTGGCTACACCTTC.

This clonotype has more than one count but fewer than ten. The chain joins TRBV24-1 to TRBJ2-1; D tentatively fits TRBD1 or TRBD2 (6 bases each). This CDR3 contains 13 residues. Germline V gene data show CDR1 as KGHDR and CDR2 as SFDVKD. The V end lost 12 bases, the J end lost 7 bases, and 18 bases lay between the germline ends. DNA of the CDR3: TGTGCCGCCGGGGGCCAGGATAAGAATGAGCAGTTCTTC. It codes for CAAGGQDKNEQFF.

V usage is TRBV6-2 or TRBV6-3 and J usage is TRBJ1-1; D is perhaps TRBD1 (5 bases). The V end was cut by 6 bases, the J end by 1 base, with 18 bases between. The CDR3 is 16 residues long. CDR1 is MNHEY and CDR2 is SVGEGT in the germline V gene. CDR3 region: CASRQKWGNRNTEAFF. In DNA form, the CDR3 reads TGTGCCAGCAGGCAAAAGTGGGGGAATCGGAACACTGAAGCTTTCTTT.